This TCR beta chain was captured by sequencing in a study of OX40 agonist ivuxolimab in advanced cancers. Libraries were prepared by immunoSEQ multiplex PCR; TCRdb keeps only in-frame clonotypes and omits some of them. The sample records some 45,000 clones, roughly nine tenths being singletons. Patients who had autoimmune disease history or got systemic immunosuppression were left out. The germline V gene encodes CDR1 PRHDT and CDR2 FYEKMQ (reference sequence). This CDR3 comprises 15 residues. V shed 4 bases, J shed 3 bases, and the junction held 8 bases outside the gene matches. The origin of this receptor is an adult with an advanced solid tumor such as melanoma, head and neck, liver or kidney cancer. The J gene is TRBJ2-7, the V gene TRBV13, with TRBD2 matching 8 bases. The sample was CD4+ or CD8+ T cells sorted from blood, taken in a trial of the OX40 agonist ivuxolimab. CDR3 nucleotide sequence: TGTGCCAGCAGCTCTCCGGGACTAGGGGTCTACGAGCAGTACTTC. Its protein product is CASSSPGLGVYEQYF.